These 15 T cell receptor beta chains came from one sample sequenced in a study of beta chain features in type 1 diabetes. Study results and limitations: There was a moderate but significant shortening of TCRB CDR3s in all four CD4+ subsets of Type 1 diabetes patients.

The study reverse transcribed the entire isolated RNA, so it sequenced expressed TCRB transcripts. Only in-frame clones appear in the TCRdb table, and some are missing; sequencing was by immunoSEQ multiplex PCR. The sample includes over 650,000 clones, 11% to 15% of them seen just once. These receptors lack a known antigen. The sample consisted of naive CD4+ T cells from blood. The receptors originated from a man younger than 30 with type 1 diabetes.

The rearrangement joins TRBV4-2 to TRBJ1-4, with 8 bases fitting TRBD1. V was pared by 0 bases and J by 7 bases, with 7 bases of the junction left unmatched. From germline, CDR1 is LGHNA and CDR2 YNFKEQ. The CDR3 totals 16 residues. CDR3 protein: CASSQELQGAGEKLFF. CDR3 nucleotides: TGTGCCAGCAGCCAAGAACTGCAGGGGGCCGGTGAAAAACTGTTTTTT.

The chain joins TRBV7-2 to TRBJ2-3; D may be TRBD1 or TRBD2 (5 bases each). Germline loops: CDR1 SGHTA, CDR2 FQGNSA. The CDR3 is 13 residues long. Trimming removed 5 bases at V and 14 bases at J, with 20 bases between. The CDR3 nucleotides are TGTGCCAGCAGCCCCCAGGGAGAACGGGTGGGGTATTTT. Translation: CASSPQGERVGYF.

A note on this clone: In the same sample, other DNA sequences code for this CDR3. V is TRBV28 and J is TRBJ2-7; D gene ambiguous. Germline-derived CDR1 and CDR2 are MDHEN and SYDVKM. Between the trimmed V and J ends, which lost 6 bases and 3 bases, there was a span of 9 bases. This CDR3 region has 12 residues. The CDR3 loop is CASRTGFYEQYF. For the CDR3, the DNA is TGTGCCAGCAGGACCGGGTTCTACGAGCAGTACTTC.

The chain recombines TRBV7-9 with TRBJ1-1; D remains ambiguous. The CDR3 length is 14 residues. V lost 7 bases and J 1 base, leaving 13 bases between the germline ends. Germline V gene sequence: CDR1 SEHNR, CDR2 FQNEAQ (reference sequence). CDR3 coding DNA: TGTGCCAGCACACCCTGGGCACCGAACACTGAAGCTTTCTTT. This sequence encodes CASTPWAPNTEAFF.

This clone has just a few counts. The CDR3: CASTSPGDSLQPYGYTF. CDR3 in DNA: TGTGCCAGCACCTCCCCCGGGGACAGCCTACAACCTTATGGCTACACCTTC. This chain links TRBV28 with TRBJ1-2, with 7 positions matching TRBD1. The CDR3 runs to 17 residues. Germline loops: CDR1 MDHEN, CDR2 SYDVKM. Trimming removed 7 bases from V and 5 bases from J; junction bases left unmatched: 19.

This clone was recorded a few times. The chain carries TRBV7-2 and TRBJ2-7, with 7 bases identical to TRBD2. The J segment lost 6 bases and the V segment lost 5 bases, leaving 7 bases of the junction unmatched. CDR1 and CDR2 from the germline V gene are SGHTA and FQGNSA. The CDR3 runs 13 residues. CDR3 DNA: TGTGCCAGCAGCCCCGGCGGGGGTGCCGAGCAGTACTTC. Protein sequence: CASSPGGGAEQYF. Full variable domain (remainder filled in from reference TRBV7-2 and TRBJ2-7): GAGVSQSPSNKVTEKGKDVELRCDPISGHTALYWYRQSLGQGLEFLIYFQGNSAPDKSGLPSDRFSAERTGGSVSTLTIQRTQQEDSAVYLCASSPGGGAEQYFGPGTRLTVT.

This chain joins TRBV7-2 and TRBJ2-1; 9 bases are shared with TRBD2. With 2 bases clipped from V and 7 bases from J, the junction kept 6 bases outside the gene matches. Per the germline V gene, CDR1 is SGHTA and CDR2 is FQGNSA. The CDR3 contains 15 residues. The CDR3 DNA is TGTGCCAGCAGCTTATCCCGCGGGGGGGCAAATGAGCAGTTCTTC. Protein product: CASSLSRGGANEQFF.

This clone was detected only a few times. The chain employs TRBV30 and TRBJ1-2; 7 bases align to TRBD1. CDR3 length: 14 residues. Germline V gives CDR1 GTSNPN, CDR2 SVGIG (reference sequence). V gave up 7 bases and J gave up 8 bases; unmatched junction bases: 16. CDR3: CALIPGQMADGYTF. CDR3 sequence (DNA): TGTGCCTTAATTCCGGGACAGATGGCGGACGGCTACACCTTC.

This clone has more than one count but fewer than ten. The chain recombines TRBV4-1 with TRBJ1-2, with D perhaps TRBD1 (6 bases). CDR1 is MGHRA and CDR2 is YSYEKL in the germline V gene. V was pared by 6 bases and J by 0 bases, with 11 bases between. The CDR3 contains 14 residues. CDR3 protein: CASRKQGANYGYTF. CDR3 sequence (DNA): TGCGCCAGCAGAAAACAGGGAGCTAACTATGGCTACACCTTC.

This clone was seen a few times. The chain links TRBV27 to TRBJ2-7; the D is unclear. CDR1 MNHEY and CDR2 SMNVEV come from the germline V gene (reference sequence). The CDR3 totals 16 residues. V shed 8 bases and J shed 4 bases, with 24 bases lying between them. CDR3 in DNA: TGTGCCAGCCCAGGCCCCCTAAAGAAGTCGCGGTACGAGCAGTACTTC. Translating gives CASPGPLKKSRYEQYF.

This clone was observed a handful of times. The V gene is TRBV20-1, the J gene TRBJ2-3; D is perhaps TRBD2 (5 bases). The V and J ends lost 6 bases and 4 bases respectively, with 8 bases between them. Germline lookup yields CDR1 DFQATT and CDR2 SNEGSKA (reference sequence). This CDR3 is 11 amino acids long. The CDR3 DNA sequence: TGCAGTGCGGGGAGCTCAGATACGCAGTATTTT. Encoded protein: CSAGSSDTQYF.

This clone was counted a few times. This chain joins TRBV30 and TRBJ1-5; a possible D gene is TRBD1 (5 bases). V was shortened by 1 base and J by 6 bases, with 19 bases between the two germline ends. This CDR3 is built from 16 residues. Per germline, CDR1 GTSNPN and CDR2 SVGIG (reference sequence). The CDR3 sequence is CAWSDLGGGFSQPQHF. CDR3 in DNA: TGTGCCTGGAGTGATCTCGGGGGTGGATTCTCTCAGCCCCAGCATTTT.

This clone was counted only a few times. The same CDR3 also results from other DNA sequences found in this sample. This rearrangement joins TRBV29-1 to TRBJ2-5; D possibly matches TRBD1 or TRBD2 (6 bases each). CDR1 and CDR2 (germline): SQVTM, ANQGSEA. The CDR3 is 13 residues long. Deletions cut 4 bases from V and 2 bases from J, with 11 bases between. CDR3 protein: CSVGGAGQETQYF. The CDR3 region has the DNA TGCAGCGTTGGGGGGGCCGGACAAGAGACCCAGTACTTC.

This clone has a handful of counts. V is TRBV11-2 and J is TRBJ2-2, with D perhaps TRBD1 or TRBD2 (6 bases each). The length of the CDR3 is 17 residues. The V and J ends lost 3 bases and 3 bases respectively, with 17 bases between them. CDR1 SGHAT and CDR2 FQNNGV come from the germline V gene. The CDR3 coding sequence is TGTGCCAGCAGCTTGCGAACAGGGAGGCGAGACACCGGGGAGCTGTTTTTT. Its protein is CASSLRTGRRDTGELFF.

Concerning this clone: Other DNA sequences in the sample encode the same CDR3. CDR3 residues: CSVGQGTYEQYF. CDR3 coding DNA: TGCAGCGTTGGGCAGGGCACCTACGAGCAGTACTTC. The chain combines TRBV29-1 with TRBJ2-7; a possible D gene is TRBD1 (5 bases). This CDR3 is 12 amino acids long. V lost 4 bases to trimming and J lost 2 bases, with 9 bases between them. The germline V gene has CDR1 SQVTM and CDR2 ANQGSEA.